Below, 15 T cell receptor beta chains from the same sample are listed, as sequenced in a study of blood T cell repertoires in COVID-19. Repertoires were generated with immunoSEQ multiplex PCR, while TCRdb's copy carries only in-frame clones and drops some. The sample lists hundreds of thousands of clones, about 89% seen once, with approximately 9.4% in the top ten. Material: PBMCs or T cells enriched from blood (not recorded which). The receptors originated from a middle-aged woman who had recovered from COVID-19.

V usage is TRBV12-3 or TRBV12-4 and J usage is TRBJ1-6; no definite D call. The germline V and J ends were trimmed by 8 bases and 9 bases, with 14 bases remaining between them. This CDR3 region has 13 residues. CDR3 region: CASGSISSSPLHF. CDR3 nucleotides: TGTGCCAGCGGGTCAATTAGCAGTTCACCCCTCCACTTT.

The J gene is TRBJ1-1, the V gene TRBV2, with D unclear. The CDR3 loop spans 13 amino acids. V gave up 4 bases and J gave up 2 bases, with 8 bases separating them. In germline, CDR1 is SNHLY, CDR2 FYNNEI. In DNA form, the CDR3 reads TGTGCCAGCAGTGTATATGGCAACACTGAAGCTTTCTTT. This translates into CASSVYGNTEAFF. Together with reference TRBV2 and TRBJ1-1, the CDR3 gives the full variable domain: EPEVTQTPSHQVTQMGQEVILRCVPISNHLYFYWYRQILGQKVEFLVSFYNNEISEKSEIFDDQFSVERPDGSNFTLKIRSTKLEDSAMYFCASSVYGNTEAFFGQGTRLTVV.

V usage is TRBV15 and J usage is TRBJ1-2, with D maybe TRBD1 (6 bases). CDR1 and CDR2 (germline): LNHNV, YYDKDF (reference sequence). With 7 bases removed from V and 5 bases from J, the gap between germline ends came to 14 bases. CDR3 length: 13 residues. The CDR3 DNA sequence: TGTGCCACCACCTGGGGGGGCGCGTATGGCTACACCTTC. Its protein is CATTWGGAYGYTF.

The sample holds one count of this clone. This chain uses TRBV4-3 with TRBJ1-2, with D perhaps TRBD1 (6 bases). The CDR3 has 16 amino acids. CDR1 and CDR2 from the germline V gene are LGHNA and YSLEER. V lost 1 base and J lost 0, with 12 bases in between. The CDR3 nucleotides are TGCGCCAGCAGCCAAGTACGACAGGCGGCTAACTATGGCTACACCTTC. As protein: CASSQVRQAANYGYTF.

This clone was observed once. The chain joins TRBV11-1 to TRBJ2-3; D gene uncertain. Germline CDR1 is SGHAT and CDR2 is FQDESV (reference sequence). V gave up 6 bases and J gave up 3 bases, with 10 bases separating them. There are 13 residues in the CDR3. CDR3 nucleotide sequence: TGTGCCAGCAGTTTTGGCTGGACAGATACGCAGTATTTT. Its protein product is CASSFGWTDTQYF.

Here the CDR3 reads CASSLATGQISNQPQHF. DNA for the CDR3: TGTGCCAGCAGCTTAGCGACGGGACAGATTAGCAATCAGCCCCAGCATTTT. The genes are TRBV7-9 and TRBJ1-5, with 7 bases identical to TRBD1. The CDR3 consists of 17 residues. With 0 bases clipped from V and 0 bases from J, the junction kept 5 bases outside the gene matches. Germline values: CDR1 SEHNR, CDR2 FQNEAQ (reference sequence).

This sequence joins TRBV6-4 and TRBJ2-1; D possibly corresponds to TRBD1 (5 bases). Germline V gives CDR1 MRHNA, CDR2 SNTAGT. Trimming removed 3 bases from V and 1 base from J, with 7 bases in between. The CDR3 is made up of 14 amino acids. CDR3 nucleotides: TGTGCCAGCAGTGAGACAGCGTCCTACAATGAGCAGTTCTTC. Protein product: CASSETASYNEQFF.

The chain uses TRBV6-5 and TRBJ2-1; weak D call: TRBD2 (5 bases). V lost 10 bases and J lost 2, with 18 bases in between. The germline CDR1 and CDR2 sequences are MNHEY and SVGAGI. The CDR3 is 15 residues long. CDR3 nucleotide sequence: TGTGCCACCTCGGAATGGGGAGTGGCCTACAATGAGCAGTTCTTC. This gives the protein CATSEWGVAYNEQFF.

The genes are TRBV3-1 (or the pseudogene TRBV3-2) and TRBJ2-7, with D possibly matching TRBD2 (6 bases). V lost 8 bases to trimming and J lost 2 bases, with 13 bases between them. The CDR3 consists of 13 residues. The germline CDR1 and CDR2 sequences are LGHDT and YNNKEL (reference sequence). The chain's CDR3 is CASFGGPTYEQYF. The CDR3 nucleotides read TGTGCCAGCTTCGGGGGACCCACCTACGAGCAGTACTTC.

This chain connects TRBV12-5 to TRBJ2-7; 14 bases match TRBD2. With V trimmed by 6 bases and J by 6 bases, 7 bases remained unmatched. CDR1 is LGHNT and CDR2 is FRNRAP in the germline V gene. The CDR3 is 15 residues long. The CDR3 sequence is CASGPGTSGRGEQYF. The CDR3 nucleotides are TGTGCTAGTGGGCCCGGGACTAGCGGGAGAGGCGAGCAGTACTTC.

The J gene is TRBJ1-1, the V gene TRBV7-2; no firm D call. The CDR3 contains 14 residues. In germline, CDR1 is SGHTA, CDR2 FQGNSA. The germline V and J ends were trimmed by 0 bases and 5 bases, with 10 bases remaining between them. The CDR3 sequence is CASSLALGGTEAFF. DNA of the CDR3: TGTGCCAGCAGCTTAGCGCTAGGAGGGACTGAAGCTTTCTTT.

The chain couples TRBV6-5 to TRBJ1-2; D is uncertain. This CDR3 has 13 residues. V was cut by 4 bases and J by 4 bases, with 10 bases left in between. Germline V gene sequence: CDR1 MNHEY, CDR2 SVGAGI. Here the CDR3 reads CASSSQMRYGYTF. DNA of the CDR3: TGTGCCAGCAGTTCCCAAATGCGCTATGGCTACACCTTC.

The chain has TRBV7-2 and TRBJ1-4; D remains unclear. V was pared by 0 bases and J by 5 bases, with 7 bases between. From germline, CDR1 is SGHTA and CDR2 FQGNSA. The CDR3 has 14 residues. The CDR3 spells CASSLASVNEKLFF. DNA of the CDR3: TGTGCCAGCAGCTTAGCTTCAGTAAATGAAAAACTGTTTTTT. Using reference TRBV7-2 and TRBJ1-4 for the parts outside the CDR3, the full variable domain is GAGVSQSPSNKVTEKGKDVELRCDPISGHTALYWYRQSLGQGLEFLIYFQGNSAPDKSGLPSDRFSAERTGGSVSTLTIQRTQQEDSAVYLCASSLASVNEKLFFGSGTQLSVL.

CDR3 DNA sequence: TGTGCCAGCAGTTTATCGACATATAGGCCAGTTCCAACCTTC. It translates to CASSLSTYRPVPTF. V is TRBV27 and J is TRBJ1-2; D unclear. V lost 0 bases and J lost 14, with 19 bases in between. Germline V CDR1 and CDR2: MNHEY, SMNVEV (reference sequence). This CDR3 comprises 14 residues.

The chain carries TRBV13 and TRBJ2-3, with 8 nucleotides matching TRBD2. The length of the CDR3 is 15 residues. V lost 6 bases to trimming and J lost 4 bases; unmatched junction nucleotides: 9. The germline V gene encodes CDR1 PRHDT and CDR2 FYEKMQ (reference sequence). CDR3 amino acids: CASSKTSAGADTQYF. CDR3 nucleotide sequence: TGTGCCAGCAGTAAGACTAGCGCTGGGGCAGATACGCAGTATTTT.